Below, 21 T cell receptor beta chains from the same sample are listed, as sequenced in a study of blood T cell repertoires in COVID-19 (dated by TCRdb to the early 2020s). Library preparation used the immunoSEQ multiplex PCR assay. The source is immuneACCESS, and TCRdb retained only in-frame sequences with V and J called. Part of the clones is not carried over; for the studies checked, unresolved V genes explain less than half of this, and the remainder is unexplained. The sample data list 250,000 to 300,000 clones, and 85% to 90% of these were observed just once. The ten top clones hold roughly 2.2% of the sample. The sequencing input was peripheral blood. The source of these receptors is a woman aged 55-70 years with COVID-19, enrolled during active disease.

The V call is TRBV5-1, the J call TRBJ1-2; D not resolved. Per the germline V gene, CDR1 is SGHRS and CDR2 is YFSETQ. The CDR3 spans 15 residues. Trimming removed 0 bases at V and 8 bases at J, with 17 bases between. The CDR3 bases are TGCGCCAGCAGCTTGGACCCCGGGCGGGAGGAGGGCTACACCTTC. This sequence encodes CASSLDPGREEGYTF.

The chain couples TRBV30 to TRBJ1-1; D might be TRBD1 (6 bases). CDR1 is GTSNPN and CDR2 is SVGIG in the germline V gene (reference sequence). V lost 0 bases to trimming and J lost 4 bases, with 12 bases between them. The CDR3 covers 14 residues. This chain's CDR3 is CAWSVQGGGTEAFF. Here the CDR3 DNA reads TGTGCCTGGAGTGTACAGGGTGGGGGCACTGAAGCTTTCTTT.

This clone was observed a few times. CDR3 bases: TGTGCCAGCAGCGTAGAACGGGATGAGCAGTTCTTC. Translation: CASSVERDEQFF. The rearrangement uses TRBV9 and TRBJ2-1; the D is unclear. Germline CDR1 is SGDLS and CDR2 is YYNGEE. The CDR3 has 12 residues. The germline V and J ends were trimmed by 0 bases and 8 bases, with 6 bases remaining between them.

The CDR3 reads CASSPRAGAAYEQYF. The CDR3 nucleotides read TGTGCCAGCAGCCCCCGAGCGGGGGCCGCCTACGAGCAGTACTTC. The gene calls are TRBV9 and TRBJ2-7; 8 bases match TRBD2. The V gene end was trimmed by 4 bases and the J gene end by 2 bases; junction bases not matched to a gene: 8. The CDR3 covers 15 residues. Germline V gene sequence: CDR1 SGDLS, CDR2 YYNGEE.

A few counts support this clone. The CDR3 coding sequence is TGTGCCAGCAGTGATCCCAGGGGCCCCTCCTACGAGCAGTACTTC. This sequence encodes CASSDPRGPSYEQYF. The chain combines TRBV2 with TRBJ2-7; perhaps TRBD1 as D (6 bases). With 3 bases removed from V and 0 bases from J, the gap between germline ends came to 12 bases. The CDR3 extends over 15 amino acids. From germline, CDR1 is SNHLY and CDR2 FYNNEI.

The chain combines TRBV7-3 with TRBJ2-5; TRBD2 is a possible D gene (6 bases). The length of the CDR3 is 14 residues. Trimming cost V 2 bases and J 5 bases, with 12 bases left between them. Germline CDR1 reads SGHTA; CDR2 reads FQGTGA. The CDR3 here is CASSLGTGAETQYF. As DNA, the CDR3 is TGTGCCAGCAGCTTAGGGACTGGGGCGGAGACCCAGTACTTC.

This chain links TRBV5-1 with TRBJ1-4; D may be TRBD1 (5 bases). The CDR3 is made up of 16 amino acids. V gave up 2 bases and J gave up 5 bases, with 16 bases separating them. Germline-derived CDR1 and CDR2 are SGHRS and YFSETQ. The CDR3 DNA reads TGCGCCAGCAGCTTCGGGGGACGAGATTTAAATGAAAAACTGTTTTTT. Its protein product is CASSFGGRDLNEKLFF. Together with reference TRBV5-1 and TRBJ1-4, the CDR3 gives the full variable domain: KAGVTQTPRYLIKTRGQQVTLSCSPISGHRSVSWYQQTPGQGLQFLFEYFSETQRNKGNFPGRFSGRQFSNSRSEMNVSTLELGDSALYLCASSFGGRDLNEKLFFGSGTQLSVL.

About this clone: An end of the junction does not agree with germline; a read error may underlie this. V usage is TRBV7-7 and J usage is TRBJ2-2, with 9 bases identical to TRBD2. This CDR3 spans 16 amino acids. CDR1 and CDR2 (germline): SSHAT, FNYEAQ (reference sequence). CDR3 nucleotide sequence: TGTGCTAGCAGCTTAGAGTCTAGCGGGGCCACCGGGGAGCTGTTTTTT. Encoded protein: CASSLESSGATGELFF. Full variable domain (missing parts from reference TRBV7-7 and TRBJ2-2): GAGVSQSPRYKVTKRGQDVTLRCDPISSHATLYWYQQALGQGPEFLTYFNYEAQPDKSGLPSDRFSAERPEGSISTLTIQRTEQRDSAMYRCASSLESSGATGELFFGEGSRLTVL.

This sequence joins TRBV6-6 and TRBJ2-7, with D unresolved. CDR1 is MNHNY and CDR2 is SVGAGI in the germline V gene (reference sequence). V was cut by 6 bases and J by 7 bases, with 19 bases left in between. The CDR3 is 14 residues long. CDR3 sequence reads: CASREQIPYEEQYF. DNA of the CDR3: TGTGCCAGCAGGGAACAGATACCCTACGAGGAGCAGTACTTC.

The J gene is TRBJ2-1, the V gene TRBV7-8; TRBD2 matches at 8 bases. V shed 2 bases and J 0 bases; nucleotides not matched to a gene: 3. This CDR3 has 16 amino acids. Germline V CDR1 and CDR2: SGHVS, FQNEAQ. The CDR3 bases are TGTGCCAGCAGCTTACGGGGGGGGAGCTCCTACAATGAGCAGTTCTTC. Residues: CASSLRGGSSYNEQFF.

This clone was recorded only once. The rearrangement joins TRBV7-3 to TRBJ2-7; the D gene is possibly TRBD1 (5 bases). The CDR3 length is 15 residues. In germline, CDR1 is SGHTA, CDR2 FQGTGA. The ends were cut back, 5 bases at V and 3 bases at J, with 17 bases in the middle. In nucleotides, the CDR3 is TGTGCCAGCAGCATCCAGGGTACGGCAATCTACGAGCAGTACTTC. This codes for CASSIQGTAIYEQYF.

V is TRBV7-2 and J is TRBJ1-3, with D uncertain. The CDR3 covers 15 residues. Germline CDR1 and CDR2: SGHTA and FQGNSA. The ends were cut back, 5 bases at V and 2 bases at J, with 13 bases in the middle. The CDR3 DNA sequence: TGTGCCAGCAGCCTCACGACGGGGACTGGAAACACCATATATTTT. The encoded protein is CASSLTTGTGNTIYF.

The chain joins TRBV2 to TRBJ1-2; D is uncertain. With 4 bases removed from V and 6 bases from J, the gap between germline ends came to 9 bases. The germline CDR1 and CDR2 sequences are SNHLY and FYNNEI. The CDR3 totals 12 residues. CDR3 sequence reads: CASSGFSHGYTF. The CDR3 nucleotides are TGTGCCAGCAGTGGGTTTAGTCATGGCTACACCTTC.

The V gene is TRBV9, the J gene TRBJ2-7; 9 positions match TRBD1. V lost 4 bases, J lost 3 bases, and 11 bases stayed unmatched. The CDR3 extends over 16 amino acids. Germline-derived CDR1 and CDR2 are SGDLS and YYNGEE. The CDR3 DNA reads TGTGCCAGCAGCCCGGGAAGAAGGACAGGGGACTACGAGCAGTACTTC. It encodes CASSPGRRTGDYEQYF. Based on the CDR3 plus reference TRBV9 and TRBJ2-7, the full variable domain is DSGVTQTPKHLITATGQRVTLRCSPRSGDLSVYWYQQSLDQGLQFLIQYYNGEERAKGNILERFSAQQFPDLHSELNLSSLELGDSALYFCASSPGRRTGDYEQYFGPGTRLTVT.

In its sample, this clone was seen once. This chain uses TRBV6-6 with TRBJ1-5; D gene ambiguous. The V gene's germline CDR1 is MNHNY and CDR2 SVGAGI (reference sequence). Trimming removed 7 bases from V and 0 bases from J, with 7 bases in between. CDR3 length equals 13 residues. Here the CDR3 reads CASTGVSNQPQHF. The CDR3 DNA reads TGTGCCAGCACCGGGGTTAGCAATCAGCCCCAGCATTTT.

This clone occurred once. CDR3 sequence: CASSQDTQGSGYTF. The CDR3 nucleotides read TGTGCCAGCAGCCAAGATACACAGGGTTCTGGCTACACCTTC. The V gene is TRBV3-1 (or the pseudogene TRBV3-2), the J gene TRBJ1-2; D perhaps matches TRBD1 (6 bases). Germline CDR1 is LGHDT and CDR2 is YNNKEL (reference sequence). The CDR3 has 14 amino acids. Trimming cost V 0 bases and J 7 bases, with 12 bases left between them.

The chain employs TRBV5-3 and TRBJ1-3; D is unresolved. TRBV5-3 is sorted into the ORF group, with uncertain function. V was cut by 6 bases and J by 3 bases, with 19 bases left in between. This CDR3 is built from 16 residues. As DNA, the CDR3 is TGTGCCAGAACCTCTGGTCCTCTCACGAGTGGAAACACCATATATTTT. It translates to CARTSGPLTSGNTIYF.

The CDR3 sequence is CASSPGQGSGGYTF. Here the CDR3 DNA reads TGCGCCAGCAGCCCCGGACAGGGAAGCGGTGGCTACACCTTC. J is TRBJ1-2 and V is TRBV4-1; 8 bases map to TRBD1. Germline CDR1 reads MGHRA; CDR2 reads YSYEKL. The CDR3 has 14 residues. V dropped 4 bases and J dropped 7; count of bases not matched to a gene: 8.

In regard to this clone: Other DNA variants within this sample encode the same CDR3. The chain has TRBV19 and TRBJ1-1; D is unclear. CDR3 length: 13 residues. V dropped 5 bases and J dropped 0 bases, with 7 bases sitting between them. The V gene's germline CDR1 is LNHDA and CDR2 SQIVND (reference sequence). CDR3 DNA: TGTGCCAGTAGTGGCACAATGAACACTGAAGCTTTCTTT. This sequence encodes CASSGTMNTEAFF. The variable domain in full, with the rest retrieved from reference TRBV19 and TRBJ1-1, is DGGITQSPKYLFRKEGQNVTLSCEQNLNHDAMYWYRQDPGQGLRLIYYSQIVNDFQKGDIAEGYSVSREKKESFPLTVTSAQKNPTAFYLCASSGTMNTEAFFGQGTRLTVV.

CDR3 sequence: CASSYGQGTGEQYF. DNA for the CDR3: TGTGCCAGCAGTTACGGGCAGGGGACGGGCGAGCAGTACTTC. The chain carries TRBV6-5 and TRBJ2-7, with TRBD1 as a possible D gene (6 bases). Germline loops: CDR1 MNHEY, CDR2 SVGAGI. The CDR3 has 14 amino acids. V dropped 2 bases and J dropped 6 bases, with 14 bases sitting between them.

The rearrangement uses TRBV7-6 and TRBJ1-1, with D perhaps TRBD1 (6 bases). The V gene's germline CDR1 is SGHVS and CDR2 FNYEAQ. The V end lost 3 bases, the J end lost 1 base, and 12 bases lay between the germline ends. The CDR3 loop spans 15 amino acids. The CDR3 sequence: CASSLAGAQNTEAFF. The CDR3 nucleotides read TGTGCCAGCAGCTTGGCAGGGGCGCAGAACACTGAAGCTTTCTTT.